Below, one TCR beta chain is given with its context. What it binds is unknown. This sample is part of a study of T cell responses to AZD1222 COVID-19 vaccine. Study-wide points: Clonal diversity was possibly underestimated; the donors were predominantly white British and more often female. Increases in Spike-specific TCR breadth and depth were seen after two AZD1222 doses. None of the repertoires were sampled until the peak T cell response had passed.

Repertoires were generated with immunoSEQ multiplex PCR, while TCRdb's copy carries only in-frame clones and drops some. The repertoire holds 95,000 to 150,000 clones, with about 90% as singletons. The CDR3 loop spans 14 amino acids. The V end was cut by 6 bases, the J end by 0 bases, with 12 bases between. Germline V lookup: CDR1 MNHEY, CDR2 SMNVEV (reference sequence). This TCR was recovered from an adult in good health. Material: peripheral blood, obtained on day 0 of AZD1222 vaccination. This chain joins TRBV27 and TRBJ2-7; D gene unclear. The CDR3 loop is CASRRTRSSYEQYF. The CDR3 DNA is TGTGCCAGCAGGCGAACGAGGAGCTCCTACGAGCAGTACTTC.